A selection of T cell receptor beta chains follows, all from one sample in a study of identical twins. Each CDR3 protein is one row after TCRdb ran MiXCR on the 5' RACE reads. The table records about 220,000 distinct CDR3 sequences, 7.5% of them present only once. The same specimen was also included in a second study, on yellow fever vaccine responses in identical twins.

Sequenced sample: CD8+ T cells sorted from blood. These receptors all come from a woman between 18 and 30 years old in good health. Each CDR3 is given with its conserved first and last residue. A D gene is named only where the DNA matches it firmly. Part of the rows lack a size; the others show once, few, many or a class for expanded clones.

V: TRBV25-1
size: NA
D: TRBD2
J: TRBJ2-1
CDR3: CASSELGLGSNEQFF
DNA: TGTGCCAGCAGTGAATTGGGACTAGGCTCCAATGAGCAGTTCTTC

V: TRBV6-4
size: NA
D: NA
J: TRBJ2-3
CDR3: CASSDSDGFHTQYF
DNA: TGTGCCAGCAGTGACTCTGATGGGTTTCATACGCAGTATTTT

V: TRBV7-9
size: NA
D: TRBD2
J: TRBJ2-1
CDR3: CASSLKEVRGRRNEQFF
DNA: TGTGCCAGCAGCTTAAAAGAGGTGCGCGGGAGGCGGAATGAGCAGTTCTTC

V: TRBV27
size: few
D: TRBD2
J: TRBJ2-1
CDR3: CASRLNLAGPYNEQFF
DNA: TGTGCCAGCAGACTTAACCTAGCGGGCCCCTACAATGAGCAGTTCTTC

V: TRBV27
size: few
D: NA
J: TRBJ2-1
CDR3: CASTSGTPYNEQFF
DNA: TGTGCCAGCACGAGCGGGACACCTTACAATGAGCAGTTCTTC

V: TRBV3-1
size: many
D: NA
J: TRBJ1-1
CDR3: CASSQVGGTEAFF
DNA: TGTGCCAGCAGCCAAGTCGGGGGAACTGAAGCTTTCTTT

V: TRBV7-6
size: few
D: NA
J: TRBJ2-1
CDR3: CASSPPGVPSNEQFF
DNA: TGTGCCAGCAGCCCGCCGGGAGTCCCCTCGAATGAGCAGTTCTTC

V: TRBV10-3
size: many
D: NA
J: TRBJ2-1
CDR3: CAISDEAASSYNEQFF
DNA: TGTGCCATCAGTGATGAAGCGGCGAGCTCCTACAATGAGCAGTTCTTC

V: TRBV13
size: NA
D: TRBD2
J: TRBJ2-3
CDR3: CASSLAPTGGGTDTQYF
DNA: TGTGCCAGCAGCTTAGCCCCCACGGGGGGTGGGACAGATACGCAGTATTTT

V: TRBV12-3/TRBV12-4
size: many
D: NA
J: TRBJ2-1
CDR3: CASSFDPWAEQFF
DNA: TGTGCCAGCAGTTTCGACCCCTGGGCAGAGCAGTTCTTC

V: TRBV20-1
size: many
D: NA
J: TRBJ1-1
CDR3: CSASSYTEAFF
DNA: TGCAGTGCTAGTAGTTACACTGAAGCTTTCTTT

V: TRBV10-3
size: NA
D: NA
J: TRBJ2-5
CDR3: CAISEGGGETQYF
DNA: TGTGCCATCAGTGAAGGAGGAGGTGAGACCCAGTACTTC

V: TRBV15
size: many
D: NA
J: TRBJ1-1
CDR3: CATSREGPYTEAFF
DNA: TGTGCCACCAGCAGAGAGGGACCGTACACTGAAGCTTTCTTT

V: TRBV20-1
size: few
D: NA
J: TRBJ2-2
CDR3: CSARVMNTGELFF
DNA: TGCAGTGCTAGAGTTATGAACACCGGGGAGCTGTTTTTT

V: TRBV28
size: many
D: NA
J: TRBJ2-2
CDR3: CASSSTNYERGNTGELFF
DNA: TGTGCCAGCAGTTCGACTAACTACGAACGGGGCAACACCGGGGAGCTGTTTTTT

V: TRBV3-1
size: NA
D: NA
J: TRBJ1-1
CDR3: CASSQGSGLGTEAFF
DNA: TGTGCCAGCAGCCAAGGTTCGGGGCTGGGAACTGAAGCTTTCTTT

V: TRBV15
size: many
D: TRBD2
J: TRBJ2-5
CDR3: CATSRDWRGTSGETQYF
DNA: TGTGCCACCAGCAGAGATTGGCGAGGGACTAGCGGTGAGACCCAGTACTTC

V: TRBV10-3
size: many
D: TRBD2
J: TRBJ2-1
CDR3: CATNPGSGSQDEQFF
DNA: TGTGCCACCAACCCGGGTAGCGGGAGTCAGGATGAGCAGTTCTTC

V: TRBV7-2
size: NA
D: NA
J: TRBJ1-5
CDR3: CASSTWDNNQPQHF
DNA: TGTGCCAGCAGCACATGGGACAACAATCAGCCCCAGCATTTT

V: TRBV29-1
size: many
D: TRBD2
J: TRBJ2-3
CDR3: CSEALAAKSTDTQYF
DNA: TGCAGCGAGGCACTAGCGGCTAAAAGCACAGATACGCAGTATTTT

V: TRBV20-1
size: many
D: NA
J: TRBJ1-1
CDR3: CSAGGDKEAFF
DNA: TGCAGTGCGGGCGGGGACAAGGAAGCTTTCTTT

V: TRBV28
size: many
D: NA
J: TRBJ1-6
CDR3: CASSLHRQGRSPLHF
DNA: TGTGCCAGCAGCCTCCATAGGCAGGGACGTTCACCCCTCCACTTT

V: TRBV24-1
size: many
D: NA
J: TRBJ2-2
CDR3: CATSDLDNTGELFF
DNA: TGTGCCACCAGTGACCTCGATAACACCGGGGAGCTGTTTTTT

V: TRBV13
size: few
D: NA
J: TRBJ1-2
CDR3: CASSLRGGGYGYTF
DNA: TGTGCCAGCAGCTTGCGGGGGGGAGGCTATGGCTACACCTTC

V: TRBV12-3/TRBV12-4
size: many
D: NA
J: TRBJ1-2
CDR3: CASSLGPRGLDYGYTF
DNA: TGTGCCAGCAGTTTAGGGCCCCGGGGGCTCGACTATGGCTACACCTTC

V: TRBV3-1
size: few
D: TRBD2
J: TRBJ2-3
CDR3: CASSQEPGLVSDTQYF
DNA: TGTGCCAGCAGCCAAGAGCCGGGACTAGTGAGCGATACGCAGTATTTT

V: TRBV10-2
size: many
D: NA
J: TRBJ1-1
CDR3: CASNHGGREAFF
DNA: TGCGCCAGCAACCACGGGGGGCGGGAAGCTTTCTTT

V: TRBV9
size: NA
D: NA
J: TRBJ2-1
CDR3: CASSAEQGSYNEQFF
DNA: TGTGCCAGCAGCGCCGAGCAGGGTTCCTACAATGAGCAGTTCTTC

V: TRBV9
size: few
D: TRBD2
J: TRBJ2-7
CDR3: CASSEIAGHSSYEQYF
DNA: TGTGCCAGCAGTGAAATAGCGGGGCACTCCTCCTACGAGCAGTACTTC

V: TRBV29-1
size: NA
D: TRBD1
J: TRBJ2-7
CDR3: CSVGTGSGYEQYF
DNA: TGCAGCGTTGGGACAGGGAGTGGCTACGAGCAGTACTTC

V: TRBV5-1
size: few
D: NA
J: TRBJ2-6
CDR3: CASSLRRADDYSGANVLTF
DNA: TGCGCCAGCAGCTTGCGTCGGGCGGACGACTACTCTGGGGCCAACGTCCTGACTTTC

V: TRBV3-1
size: few
D: TRBD2
J: TRBJ2-1
CDR3: CASSQASGFYNEQFF
DNA: TGTGCCAGCAGCCAAGCTAGCGGGTTCTACAATGAGCAGTTCTTC

V: TRBV4-1
size: few
D: NA
J: TRBJ2-1
CDR3: CASSQVRGAYNEQFF
DNA: TGCGCCAGCAGCCAAGTAAGAGGGGCCTACAATGAGCAGTTCTTC

V: TRBV19
size: NA
D: NA
J: TRBJ1-2
CDR3: CVSKGQSYGYTF
DNA: TGTGTATCGAAGGGGCAAAGCTATGGCTACACCTTC

V: TRBV19
size: NA
D: TRBD1
J: TRBJ1-2
CDR3: CAMTGNGGYTF
DNA: TGTGCCATGACAGGGAATGGAGGCTACACCTTC

V: TRBV2
size: NA
D: NA
J: TRBJ1-4
CDR3: CASNEGMATNEKLFF
DNA: TGTGCCAGCAATGAGGGCATGGCAACTAATGAAAAACTGTTTTTT

V: TRBV20-1
size: many
D: TRBD1
J: TRBJ1-3
CDR3: CSANDRVGNTIYF
DNA: TGCAGTGCTAATGACAGGGTTGGAAACACCATATATTTT

V: TRBV12-3/TRBV12-4
size: many
D: NA
J: TRBJ1-1
CDR3: CASKAPGNTEAFF
DNA: TGTGCCAGCAAAGCACCGGGGAACACTGAAGCTTTCTTT

V: TRBV3-1
size: NA
D: NA
J: TRBJ2-1
CDR3: CASSRDSLHYNEQFF
DNA: TGTGCCAGCAGCCGAGACAGTTTACACTACAATGAGCAGTTCTTC

V: TRBV24-1
size: few
D: TRBD1
J: TRBJ1-2
CDR3: CATSDPGQIYGYTF
DNA: TGTGCCACCAGTGACCCGGGACAGATCTATGGCTACACCTTC

V: TRBV4-1
size: NA
D: NA
J: TRBJ2-5
CDR3: CASSQDSSGRETQYF
DNA: TGCGCCAGCAGCCAAGATTCATCGGGAAGAGAGACCCAGTACTTC

V: TRBV4-2
size: few
D: NA
J: TRBJ1-6
CDR3: CASSQVQGEIYSPLHF
DNA: TGTGCCAGCAGCCAGGTCCAGGGCGAAATTTATTCACCCCTCCACTTT

V: TRBV29-1
size: many
D: TRBD2
J: TRBJ2-7
CDR3: CSAGRGPSYEQYF
DNA: TGCAGCGCTGGGAGGGGACCGTCCTACGAGCAGTACTTC

V: TRBV12-3/TRBV12-4
size: few
D: NA
J: TRBJ2-1
CDR3: CASRGDANEQFF
DNA: TGTGCCAGCAGGGGGGACGCTAATGAGCAGTTCTTC

V: TRBV7-9
size: few
D: NA
J: TRBJ2-7
CDR3: CASSPPGRYNSYEQYF
DNA: TGTGCCAGCAGCCCCCCGGGAAGGTACAACTCCTACGAGCAGTACTTC

V: TRBV5-1
size: many
D: NA
J: TRBJ2-3
CDR3: CASSLEGESTDTQYF
DNA: TGCGCCAGCAGCTTGGAAGGGGAAAGCACAGATACGCAGTATTTT

V: TRBV20-1
size: NA
D: TRBD1
J: TRBJ2-5
CDR3: CSAPQGGTETQYF
DNA: TGCAGTGCTCCGCAAGGGGGCACGGAGACCCAGTACTTC

V: TRBV6-5
size: many
D: NA
J: TRBJ2-2
CDR3: CASSYGLDTGELFF
DNA: TGTGCCAGCAGTTATGGGCTAGACACCGGGGAGCTGTTTTTT

V: TRBV27
size: few
D: TRBD1
J: TRBJ1-4
CDR3: CASSLYPGGNEKLFF
DNA: TGTGCCAGCAGTTTATACCCAGGGGGAAATGAAAAACTGTTTTTT

V: TRBV28
size: few
D: NA
J: TRBJ2-5
CDR3: CASSPPSSWETQYF
DNA: TGTGCCAGCAGCCCCCCTAGCTCGTGGGAGACCCAGTACTTC

V: TRBV4-2
size: NA
D: TRBD2
J: TRBJ2-1
CDR3: CASSQPGLAGGAGNEQFF
DNA: TGTGCCAGCAGCCAACCAGGCCTAGCGGGGGGGGCGGGCAATGAGCAGTTCTTC